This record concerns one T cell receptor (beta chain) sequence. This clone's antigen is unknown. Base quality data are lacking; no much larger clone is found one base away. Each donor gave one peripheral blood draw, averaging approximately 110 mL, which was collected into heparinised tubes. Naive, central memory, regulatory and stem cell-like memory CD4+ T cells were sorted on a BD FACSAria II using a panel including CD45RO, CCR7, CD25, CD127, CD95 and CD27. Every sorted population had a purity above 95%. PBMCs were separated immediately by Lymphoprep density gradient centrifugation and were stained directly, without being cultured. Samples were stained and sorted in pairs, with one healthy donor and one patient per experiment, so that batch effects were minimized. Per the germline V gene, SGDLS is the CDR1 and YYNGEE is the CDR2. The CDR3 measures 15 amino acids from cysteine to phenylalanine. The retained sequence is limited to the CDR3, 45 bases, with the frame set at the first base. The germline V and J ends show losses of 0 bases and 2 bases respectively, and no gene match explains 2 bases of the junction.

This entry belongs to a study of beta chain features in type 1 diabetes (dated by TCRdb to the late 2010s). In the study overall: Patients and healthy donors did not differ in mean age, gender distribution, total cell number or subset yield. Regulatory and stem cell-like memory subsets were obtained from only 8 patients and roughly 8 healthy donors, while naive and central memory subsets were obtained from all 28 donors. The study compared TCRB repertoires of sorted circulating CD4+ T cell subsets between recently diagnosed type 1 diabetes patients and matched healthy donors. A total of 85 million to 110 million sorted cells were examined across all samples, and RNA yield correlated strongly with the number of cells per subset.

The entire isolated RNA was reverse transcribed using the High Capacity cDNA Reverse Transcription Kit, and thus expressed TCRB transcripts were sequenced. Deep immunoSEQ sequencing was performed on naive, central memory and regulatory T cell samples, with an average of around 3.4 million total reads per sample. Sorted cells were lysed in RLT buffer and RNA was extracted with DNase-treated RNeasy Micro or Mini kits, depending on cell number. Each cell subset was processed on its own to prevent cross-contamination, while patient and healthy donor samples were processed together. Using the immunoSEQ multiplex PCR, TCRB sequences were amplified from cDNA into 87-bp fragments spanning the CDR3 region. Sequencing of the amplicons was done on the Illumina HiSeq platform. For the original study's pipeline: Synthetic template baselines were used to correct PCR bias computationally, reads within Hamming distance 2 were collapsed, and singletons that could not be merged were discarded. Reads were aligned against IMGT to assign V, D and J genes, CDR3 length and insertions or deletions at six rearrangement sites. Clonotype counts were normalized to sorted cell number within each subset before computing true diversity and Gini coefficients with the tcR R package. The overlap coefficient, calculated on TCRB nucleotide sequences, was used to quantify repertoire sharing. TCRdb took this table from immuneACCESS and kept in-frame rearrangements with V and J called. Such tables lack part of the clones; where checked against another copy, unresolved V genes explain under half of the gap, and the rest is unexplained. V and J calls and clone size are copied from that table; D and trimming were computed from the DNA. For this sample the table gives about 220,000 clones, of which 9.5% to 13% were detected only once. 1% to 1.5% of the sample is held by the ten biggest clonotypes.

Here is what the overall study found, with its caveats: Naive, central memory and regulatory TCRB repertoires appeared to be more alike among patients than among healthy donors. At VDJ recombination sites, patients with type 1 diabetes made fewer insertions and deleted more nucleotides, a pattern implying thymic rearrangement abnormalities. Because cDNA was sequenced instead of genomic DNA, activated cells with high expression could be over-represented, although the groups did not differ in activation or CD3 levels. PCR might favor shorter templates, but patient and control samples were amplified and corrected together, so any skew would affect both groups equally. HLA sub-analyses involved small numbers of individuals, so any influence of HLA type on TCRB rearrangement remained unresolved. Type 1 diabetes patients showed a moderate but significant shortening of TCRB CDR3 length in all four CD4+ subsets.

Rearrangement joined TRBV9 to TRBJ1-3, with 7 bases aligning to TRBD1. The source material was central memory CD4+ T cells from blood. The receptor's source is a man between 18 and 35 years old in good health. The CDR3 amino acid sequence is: CASSVAQGAGNTIYF. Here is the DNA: TGTGCCAGCAGCGTAGCCCAGGGGGCTGGAAACACCATATATTTT.